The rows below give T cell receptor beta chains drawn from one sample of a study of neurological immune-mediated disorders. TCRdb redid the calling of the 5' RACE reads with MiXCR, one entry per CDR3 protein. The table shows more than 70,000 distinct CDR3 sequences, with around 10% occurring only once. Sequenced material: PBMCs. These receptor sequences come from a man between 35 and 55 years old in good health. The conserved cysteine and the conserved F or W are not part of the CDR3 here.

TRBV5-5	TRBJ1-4	ASSSPETDEKLF
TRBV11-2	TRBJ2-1	ASSSLEGTGEQF
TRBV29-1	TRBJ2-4	SVSDGAKNIQY
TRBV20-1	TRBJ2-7	SASAYRLFYEQY
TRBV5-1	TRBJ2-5	ASSITGTQETQY
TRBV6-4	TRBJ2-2	ASSDPYLTTGELF
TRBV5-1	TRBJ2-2	ASSSPGGLNTGELF
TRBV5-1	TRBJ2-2	ASSLRGSDTGELF
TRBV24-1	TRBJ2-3	ATGDSGQGTDTQY
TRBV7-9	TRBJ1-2	ASSFRVYGYT
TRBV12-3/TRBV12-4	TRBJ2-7	ASSLGLGQVSYEQY
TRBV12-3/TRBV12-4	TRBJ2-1	ASSRTGRHEQF
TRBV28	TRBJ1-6	ASTQGGGGHSPLH
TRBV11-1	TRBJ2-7	ASSLRWGPEQY
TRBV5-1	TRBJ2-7	ASSLEGPTYGEQY